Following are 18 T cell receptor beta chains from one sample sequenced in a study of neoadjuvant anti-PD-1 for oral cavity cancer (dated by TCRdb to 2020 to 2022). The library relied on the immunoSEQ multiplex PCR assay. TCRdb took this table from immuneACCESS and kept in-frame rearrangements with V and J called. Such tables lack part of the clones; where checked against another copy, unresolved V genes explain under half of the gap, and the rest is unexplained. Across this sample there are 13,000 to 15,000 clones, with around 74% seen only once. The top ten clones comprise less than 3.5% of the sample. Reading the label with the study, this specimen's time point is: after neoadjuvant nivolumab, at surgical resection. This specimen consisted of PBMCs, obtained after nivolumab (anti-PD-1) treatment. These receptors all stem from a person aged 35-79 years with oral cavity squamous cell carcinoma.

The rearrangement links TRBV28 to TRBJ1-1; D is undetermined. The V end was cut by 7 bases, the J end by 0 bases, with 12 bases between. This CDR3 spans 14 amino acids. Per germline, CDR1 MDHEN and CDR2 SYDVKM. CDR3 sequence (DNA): TGTGCCAGCAATATGACACCAATGAACACTGAAGCTTTCTTT. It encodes CASNMTPMNTEAFF.

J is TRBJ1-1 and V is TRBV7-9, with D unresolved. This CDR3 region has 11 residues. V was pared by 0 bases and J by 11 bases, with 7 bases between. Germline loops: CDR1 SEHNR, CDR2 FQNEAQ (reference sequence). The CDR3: CASSLAGRAFF. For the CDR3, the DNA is TGTGCCAGCAGCTTAGCAGGGAGGGCTTTCTTT. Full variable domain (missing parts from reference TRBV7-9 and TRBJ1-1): DTGVSQNPRHKITKRGQNVTFRCDPISEHNRLYWYRQTLGQGPEFLTYFQNEAQLEKSRLLSDRFSAERPKGSFSTLEIQRTEQGDSAMYLCASSLAGRAFFGQGTRLTVV.

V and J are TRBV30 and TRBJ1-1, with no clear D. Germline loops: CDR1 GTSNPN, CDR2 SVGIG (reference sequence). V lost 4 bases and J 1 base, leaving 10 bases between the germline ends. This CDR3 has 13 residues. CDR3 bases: TGTGCCTGGAACTCCCCGGGGAACACTGAAGCTTTCTTT. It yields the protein CAWNSPGNTEAFF.

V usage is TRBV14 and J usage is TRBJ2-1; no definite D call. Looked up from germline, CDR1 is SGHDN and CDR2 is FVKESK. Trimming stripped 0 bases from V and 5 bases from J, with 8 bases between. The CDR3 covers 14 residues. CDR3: CASSQEFMNNEQFF. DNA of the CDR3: TGTGCCAGCAGCCAAGAGTTCATGAACAATGAGCAGTTCTTC.

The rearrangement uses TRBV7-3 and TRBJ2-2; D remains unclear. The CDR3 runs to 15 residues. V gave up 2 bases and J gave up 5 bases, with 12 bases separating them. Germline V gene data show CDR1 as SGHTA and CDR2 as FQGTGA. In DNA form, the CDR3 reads TGTGCCAGCAGCTTAGGTGGTTACGGGACCGGGGAGCTGTTTTTT. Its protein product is CASSLGGYGTGELFF.

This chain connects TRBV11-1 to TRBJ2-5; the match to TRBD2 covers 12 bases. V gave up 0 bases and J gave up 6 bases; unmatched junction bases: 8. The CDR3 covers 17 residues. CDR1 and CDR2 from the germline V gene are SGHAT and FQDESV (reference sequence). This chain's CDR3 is CASSLALSTSGSQTQYF. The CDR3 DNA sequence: TGTGCCAGCAGCTTAGCGCTTTCGACTAGCGGGAGCCAGACCCAGTACTTC. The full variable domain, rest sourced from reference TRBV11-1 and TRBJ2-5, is EAEVAQSPRYKITEKSQAVAFWCDPISGHATLYWYRQILGQGPELLVQFQDESVVDDSQLPKDRFSAERLKGVDSTLKIQPAELGDSAMYLCASSLALSTSGSQTQYFGPGTRLLVL.

CDR3 loop: CASSFLSGSLMYQPQHF. As DNA, the CDR3 is TGTGCCAGCAGCTTTTTGTCTGGGAGTTTAATGTATCAGCCCCAGCATTTT. The chain combines TRBV7-3 with TRBJ1-5; no clear D. Germline V gives CDR1 SGHTA, CDR2 FQGTGA. V shed 3 bases and J shed 5 bases, with 20 bases lying between them. The CDR3 covers 17 residues.

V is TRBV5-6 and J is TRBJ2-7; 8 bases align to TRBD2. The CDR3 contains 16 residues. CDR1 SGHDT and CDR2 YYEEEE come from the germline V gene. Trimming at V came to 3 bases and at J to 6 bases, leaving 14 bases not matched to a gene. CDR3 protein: CASSSVMVRGGIEQYF. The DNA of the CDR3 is TGTGCCAGCAGCTCAGTTATGGTCCGGGGGGGAATCGAGCAGTACTTC.

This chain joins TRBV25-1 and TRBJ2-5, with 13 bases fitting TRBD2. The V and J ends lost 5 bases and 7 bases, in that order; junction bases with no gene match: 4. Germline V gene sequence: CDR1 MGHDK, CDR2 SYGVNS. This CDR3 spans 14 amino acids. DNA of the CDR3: TGTGCCAGCAGTAAACTAGCGGGAGGGGGGACCCAGTACTTC. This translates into CASSKLAGGGTQYF.

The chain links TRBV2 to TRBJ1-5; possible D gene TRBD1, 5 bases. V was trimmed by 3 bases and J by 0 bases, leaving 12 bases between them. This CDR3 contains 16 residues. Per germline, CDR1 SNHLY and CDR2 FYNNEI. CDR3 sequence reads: CASSDQGMYSNQPQHF. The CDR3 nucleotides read TGTGCCAGCAGTGACCAGGGAATGTATAGCAATCAGCCCCAGCATTTT.

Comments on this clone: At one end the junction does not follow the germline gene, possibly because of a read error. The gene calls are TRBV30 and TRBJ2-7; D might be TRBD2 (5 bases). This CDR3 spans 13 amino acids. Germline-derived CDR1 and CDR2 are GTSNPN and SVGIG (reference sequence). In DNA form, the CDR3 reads TGTGCCGGGAGAGGAGACCCTGGCGGAGAGCAGTACTTC. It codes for CAGRGDPGGEQYF.

CDR3 bases: TGCGCCAGCCATCACCCACAGAGCTACTACGAGCAGTACTTC. It codes for CASHHPQSYYEQYF. The chain combines TRBV5-1 with TRBJ2-7; D gene ambiguous. The CDR3 extends over 14 amino acids. Trimming removed 7 bases at V and 3 bases at J, with 17 bases between. Germline CDR1 reads SGHRS; CDR2 reads YFSETQ.

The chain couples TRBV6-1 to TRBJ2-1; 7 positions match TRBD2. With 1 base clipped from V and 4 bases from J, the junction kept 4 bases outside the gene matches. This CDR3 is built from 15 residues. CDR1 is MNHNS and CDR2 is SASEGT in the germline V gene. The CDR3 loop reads CASSEGGGSYNEQFF. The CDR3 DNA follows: TGTGCCAGCAGTGAAGGTGGCGGGAGTTACAATGAGCAGTTCTTC.

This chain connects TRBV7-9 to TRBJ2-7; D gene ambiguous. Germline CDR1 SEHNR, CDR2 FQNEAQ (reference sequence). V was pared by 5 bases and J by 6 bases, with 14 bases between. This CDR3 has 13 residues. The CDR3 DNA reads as TGTGCCAGCAGCATTATGAGAATGGGCGAGCAGTACTTC. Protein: CASSIMRMGEQYF. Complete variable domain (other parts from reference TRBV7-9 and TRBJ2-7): DTGVSQNPRHKITKRGQNVTFRCDPISEHNRLYWYRQTLGQGPEFLTYFQNEAQLEKSRLLSDRFSAERPKGSFSTLEIQRTEQGDSAMYLCASSIMRMGEQYFGPGTRLTVT.

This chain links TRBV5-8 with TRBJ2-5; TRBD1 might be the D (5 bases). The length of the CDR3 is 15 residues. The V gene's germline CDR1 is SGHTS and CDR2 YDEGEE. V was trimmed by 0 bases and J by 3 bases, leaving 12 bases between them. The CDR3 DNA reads TGTGCCAGCAGCTTGGTCCCAGGGTTGGAAGAGACCCAGTACTTC. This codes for CASSLVPGLEETQYF.

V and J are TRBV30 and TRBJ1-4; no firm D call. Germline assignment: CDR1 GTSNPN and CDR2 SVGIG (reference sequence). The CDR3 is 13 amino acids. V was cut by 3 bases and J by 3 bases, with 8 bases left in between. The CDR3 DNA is TGTGCCTGGAGAAGGGCAGCTAATGAAAAACTGTTTTTT. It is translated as CAWRRAANEKLFF.

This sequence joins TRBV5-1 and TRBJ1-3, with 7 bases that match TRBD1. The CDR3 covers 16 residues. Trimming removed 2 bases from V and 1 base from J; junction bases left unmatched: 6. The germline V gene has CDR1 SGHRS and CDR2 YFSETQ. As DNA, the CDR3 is TGCGCCAGCAGCTTACAGGGGACCGGGTCTGGAAACACCATATATTTT. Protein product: CASSLQGTGSGNTIYF. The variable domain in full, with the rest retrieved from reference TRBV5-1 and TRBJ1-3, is KAGVTQTPRYLIKTRGQQVTLSCSPISGHRSVSWYQQTPGQGLQFLFEYFSETQRNKGNFPGRFSGRQFSNSRSEMNVSTLELGDSALYLCASSLQGTGSGNTIYFGEGSWLTVV.

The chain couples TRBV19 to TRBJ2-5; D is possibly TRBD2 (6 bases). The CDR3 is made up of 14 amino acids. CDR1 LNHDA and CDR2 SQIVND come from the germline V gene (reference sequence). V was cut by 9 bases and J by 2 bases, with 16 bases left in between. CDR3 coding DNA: TGTGCCAGCTCGGAGGGGAACCTACAAGAGACCCAGTACTTC. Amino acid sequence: CASSEGNLQETQYF.